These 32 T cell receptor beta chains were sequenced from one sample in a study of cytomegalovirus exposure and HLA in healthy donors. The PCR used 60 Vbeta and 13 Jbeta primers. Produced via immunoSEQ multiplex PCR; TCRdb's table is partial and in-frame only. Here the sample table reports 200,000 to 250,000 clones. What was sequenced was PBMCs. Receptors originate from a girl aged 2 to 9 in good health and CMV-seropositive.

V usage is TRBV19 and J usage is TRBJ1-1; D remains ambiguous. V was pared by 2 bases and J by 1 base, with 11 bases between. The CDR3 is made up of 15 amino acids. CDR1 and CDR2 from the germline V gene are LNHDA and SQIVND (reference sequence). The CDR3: CASSIIRSGNTEAFF. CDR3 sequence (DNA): TGTGCCAGTAGTATAATACGGTCGGGGAACACTGAAGCTTTCTTT.

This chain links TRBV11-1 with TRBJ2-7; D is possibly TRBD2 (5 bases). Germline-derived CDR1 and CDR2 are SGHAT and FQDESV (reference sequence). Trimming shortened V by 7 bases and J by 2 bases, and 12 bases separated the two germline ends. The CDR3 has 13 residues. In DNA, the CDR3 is TGTGCCAGCACCACATTGCGGGCCTACGAGCAGTACTTC. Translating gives CASTTLRAYEQYF.

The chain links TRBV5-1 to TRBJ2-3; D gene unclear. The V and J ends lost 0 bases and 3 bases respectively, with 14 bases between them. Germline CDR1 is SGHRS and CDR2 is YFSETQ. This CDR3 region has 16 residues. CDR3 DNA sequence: TGCGCCAGCAGCTTGGATGGCGGAGTAACTACAGATACGCAGTATTTT. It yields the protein CASSLDGGVTTDTQYF.

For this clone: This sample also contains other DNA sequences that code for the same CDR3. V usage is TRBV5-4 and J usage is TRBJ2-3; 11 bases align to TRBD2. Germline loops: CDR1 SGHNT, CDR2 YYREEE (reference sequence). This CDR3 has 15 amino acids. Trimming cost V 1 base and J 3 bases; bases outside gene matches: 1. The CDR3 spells CASSLTSGRTDTQYF. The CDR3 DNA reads TGTGCCAGCAGCTTGACTAGCGGGAGAACAGATACGCAGTATTTT.

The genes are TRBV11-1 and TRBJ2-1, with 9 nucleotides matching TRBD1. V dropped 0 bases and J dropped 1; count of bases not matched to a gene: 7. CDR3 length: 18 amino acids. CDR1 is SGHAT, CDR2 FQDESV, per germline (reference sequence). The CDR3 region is CASSLAYPGQGSYNEQFF. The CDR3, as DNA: TGTGCCAGCAGCTTAGCCTACCCGGGACAGGGATCCTACAATGAGCAGTTCTTC.

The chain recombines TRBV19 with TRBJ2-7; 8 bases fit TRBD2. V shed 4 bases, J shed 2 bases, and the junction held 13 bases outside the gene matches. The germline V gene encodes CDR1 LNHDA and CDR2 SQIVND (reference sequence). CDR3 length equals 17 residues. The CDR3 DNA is TGTGCCAGTAGTACTCGGCCAGTCGGACTAGCTGCCTACGAGCAGTACTTC. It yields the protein CASSTRPVGLAAYEQYF.

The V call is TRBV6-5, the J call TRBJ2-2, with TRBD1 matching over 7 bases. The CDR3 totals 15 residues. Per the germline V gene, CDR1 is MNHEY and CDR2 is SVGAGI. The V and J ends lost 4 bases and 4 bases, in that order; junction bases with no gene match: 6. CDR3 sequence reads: CASSFRDSTTGELFF. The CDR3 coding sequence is TGTGCCAGCAGTTTCCGGGACAGCACCACCGGGGAGCTGTTTTTT.

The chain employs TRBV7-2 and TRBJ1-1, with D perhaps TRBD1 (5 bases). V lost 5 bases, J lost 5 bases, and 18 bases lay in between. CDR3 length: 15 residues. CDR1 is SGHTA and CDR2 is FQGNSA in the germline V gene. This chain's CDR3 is CASSPRGGGSTEAFF. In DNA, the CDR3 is TGTGCCAGCAGCCCCAGAGGTGGGGGGAGTACTGAAGCTTTCTTT.

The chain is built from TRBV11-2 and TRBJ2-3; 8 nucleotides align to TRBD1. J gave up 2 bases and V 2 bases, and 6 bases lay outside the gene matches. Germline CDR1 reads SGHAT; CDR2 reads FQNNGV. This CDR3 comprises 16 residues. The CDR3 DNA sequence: TGTGCCAGCAGCTTATACGGGACAGGATCCACAGATACGCAGTATTTT. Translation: CASSLYGTGSTDTQYF. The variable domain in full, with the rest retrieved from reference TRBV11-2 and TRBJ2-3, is EAGVAQSPRYKIIEKRQSVAFWCNPISGHATLYWYQQILGQGPKLLIQFQNNGVVDDSQLPKDRFSAERLKGVDSTLKIQPAKLEDSAVYLCASSLYGTGSTDTQYFGPGTRLTVL.

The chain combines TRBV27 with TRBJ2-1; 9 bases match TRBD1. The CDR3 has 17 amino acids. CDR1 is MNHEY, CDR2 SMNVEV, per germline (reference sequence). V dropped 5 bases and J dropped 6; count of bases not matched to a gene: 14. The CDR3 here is CASSRHPGDRVPNEQFF. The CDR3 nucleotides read TGTGCCAGCAGTCGACACCCCGGGGACAGGGTCCCCAATGAGCAGTTCTTC.

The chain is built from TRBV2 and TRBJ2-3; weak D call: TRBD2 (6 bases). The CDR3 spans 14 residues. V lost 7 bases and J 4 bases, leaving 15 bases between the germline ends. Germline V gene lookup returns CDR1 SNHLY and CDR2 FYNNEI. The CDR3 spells CASIVAVAPDTQYF. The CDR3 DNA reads TGTGCCAGCATCGTAGCGGTAGCCCCAGATACGCAGTATTTT.

The CDR3 reads CASSLLEPYEQYF. CDR3 in DNA: TGCGCCAGCAGCTTGCTGGAGCCGTACGAGCAGTACTTC. J is TRBJ2-7 and V is TRBV5-1, with D hard to call. The CDR3 contains 13 residues. Between the trimmed V and J ends, which lost 1 base and 4 bases, there was a span of 9 bases. Germline CDR1 SGHRS, CDR2 YFSETQ.

The CDR3 region is CASSGLEGYTDTQYF. As DNA, the CDR3 is TGTGCCAGCAGTGGACTAGAGGGGTACACAGATACGCAGTATTTT. The V and J genes are TRBV7-8 and TRBJ2-3; 7 nucleotides agree with TRBD2. J was trimmed by 2 bases and V by 6 bases; bases with no gene match: 8. Per the germline V gene, CDR1 is SGHVS and CDR2 is FQNEAQ. The CDR3 is 15 residues long.

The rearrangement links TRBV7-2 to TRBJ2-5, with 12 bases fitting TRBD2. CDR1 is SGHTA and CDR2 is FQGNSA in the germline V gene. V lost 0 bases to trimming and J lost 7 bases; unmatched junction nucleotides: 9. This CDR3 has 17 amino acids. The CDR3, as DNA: TGTGCCAGCAGCTTAGCGTCGACTAGCGGGAGAGTGGGGACCCAGTACTTC. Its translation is CASSLASTSGRVGTQYF. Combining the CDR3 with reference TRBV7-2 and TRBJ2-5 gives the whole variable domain GAGVSQSPSNKVTEKGKDVELRCDPISGHTALYWYRQSLGQGLEFLIYFQGNSAPDKSGLPSDRFSAERTGGSVSTLTIQRTQQEDSAVYLCASSLASTSGRVGTQYFGPGTRLLVL.

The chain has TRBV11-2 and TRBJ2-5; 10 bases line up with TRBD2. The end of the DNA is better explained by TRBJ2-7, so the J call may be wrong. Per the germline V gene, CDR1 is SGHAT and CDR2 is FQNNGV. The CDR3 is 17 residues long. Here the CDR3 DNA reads TGTGCCAGCAGCTTAGTCATGTCTAGCGGGAGTTATTACGAGCAGTACTTC. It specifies CASSLVMSSGSYYEQYF.

CDR3 nucleotides: TGCGCCAGCAGCTTGGAGCCTCAAGAGACCCAGTACTTC. This gives the protein CASSLEPQETQYF. This chain connects TRBV5-1 to TRBJ2-5; D gene ambiguous. Germline V gene data show CDR1 as SGHRS and CDR2 as YFSETQ. Deletions cut 0 bases from V and 2 bases from J, with 5 bases between. The CDR3 loop spans 13 amino acids.

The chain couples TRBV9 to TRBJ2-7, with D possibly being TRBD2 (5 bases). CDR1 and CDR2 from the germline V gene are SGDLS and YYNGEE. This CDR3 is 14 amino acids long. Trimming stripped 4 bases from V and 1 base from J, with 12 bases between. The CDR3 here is CASSSGSGSYEQYF. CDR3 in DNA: TGTGCCAGCAGCAGCGGATCTGGTTCCTACGAGCAGTACTTC.

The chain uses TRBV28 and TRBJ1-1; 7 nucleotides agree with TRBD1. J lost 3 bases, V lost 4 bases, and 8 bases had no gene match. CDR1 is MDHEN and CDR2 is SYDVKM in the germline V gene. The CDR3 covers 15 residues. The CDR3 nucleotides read TGTGCCAGCAGTTGGGGAATAACAGGGGACACTGAAGCTTTCTTT. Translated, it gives CASSWGITGDTEAFF.

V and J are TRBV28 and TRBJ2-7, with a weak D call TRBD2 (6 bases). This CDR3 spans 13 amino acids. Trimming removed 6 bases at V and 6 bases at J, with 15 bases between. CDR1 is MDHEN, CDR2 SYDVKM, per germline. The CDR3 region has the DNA TGTGCCAGCAGAGTCGGACTATTCGGCGAGCAGTACTTC. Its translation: CASRVGLFGEQYF.

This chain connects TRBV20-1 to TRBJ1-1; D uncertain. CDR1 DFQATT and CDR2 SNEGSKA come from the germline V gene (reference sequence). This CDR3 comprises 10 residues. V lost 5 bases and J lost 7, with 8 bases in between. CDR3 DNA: TGCAGTGCTGCTACGAATGAAGCTTTCTTT. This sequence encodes CSAATNEAFF.

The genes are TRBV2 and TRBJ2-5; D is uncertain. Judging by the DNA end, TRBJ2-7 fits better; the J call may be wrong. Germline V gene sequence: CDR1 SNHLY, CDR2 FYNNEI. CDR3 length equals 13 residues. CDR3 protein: CASNLRLSYEQYF. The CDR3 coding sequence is TGTGCCAGCAATCTGCGATTATCCTACGAGCAGTACTTC.

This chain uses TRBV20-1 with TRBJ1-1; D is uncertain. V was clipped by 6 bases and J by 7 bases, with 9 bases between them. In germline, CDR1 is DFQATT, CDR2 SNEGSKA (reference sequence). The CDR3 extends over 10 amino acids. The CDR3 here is CSARTLEAFF. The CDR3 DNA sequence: TGCAGTGCCCGGACTCTTGAAGCTTTCTTT.

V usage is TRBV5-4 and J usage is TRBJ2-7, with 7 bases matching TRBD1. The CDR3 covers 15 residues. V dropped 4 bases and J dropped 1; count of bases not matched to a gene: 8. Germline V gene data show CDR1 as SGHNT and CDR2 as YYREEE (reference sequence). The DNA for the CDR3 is TGTGCCAGCAGCACCGACAGGGACAGTTCCTACGAGCAGTACTTC. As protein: CASSTDRDSSYEQYF.

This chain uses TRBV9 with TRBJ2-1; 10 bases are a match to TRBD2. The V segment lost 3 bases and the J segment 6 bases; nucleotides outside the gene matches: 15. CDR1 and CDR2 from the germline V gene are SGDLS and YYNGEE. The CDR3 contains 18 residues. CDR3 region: CASSGRQAPSGSLNEQFF. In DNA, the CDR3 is TGTGCCAGCAGCGGCCGCCAGGCGCCTAGCGGGAGTCTCAATGAGCAGTTCTTC.

DNA for the CDR3: TGTGCCAGTAGTGTGGACAGACAATATAGCAATCAGCCCCAGCATTTT. This encodes CASSVDRQYSNQPQHF. The chain combines TRBV19 with TRBJ1-5, with D tentatively TRBD1 (6 bases). This CDR3 spans 16 amino acids. Germline CDR1 and CDR2: LNHDA and SQIVND (reference sequence). V was shortened by 5 bases and J by 0 bases, with 14 bases between the two germline ends.

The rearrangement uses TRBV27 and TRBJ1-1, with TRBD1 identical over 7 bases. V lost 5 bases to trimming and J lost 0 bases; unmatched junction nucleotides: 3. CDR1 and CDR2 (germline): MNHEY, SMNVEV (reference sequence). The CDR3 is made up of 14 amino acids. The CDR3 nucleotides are TGTGCCAGCAGTCGGACAGGATTGAACACTGAAGCTTTCTTT. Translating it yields CASSRTGLNTEAFF.

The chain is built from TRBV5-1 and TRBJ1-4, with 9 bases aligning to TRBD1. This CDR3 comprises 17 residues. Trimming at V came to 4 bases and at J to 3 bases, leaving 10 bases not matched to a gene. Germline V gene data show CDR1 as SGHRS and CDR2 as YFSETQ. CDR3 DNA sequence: TGCGCCAGCAGCCTGAATCCGGGACAGGGTGCTAATGAAAAACTGTTTTTT. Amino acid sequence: CASSLNPGQGANEKLFF.

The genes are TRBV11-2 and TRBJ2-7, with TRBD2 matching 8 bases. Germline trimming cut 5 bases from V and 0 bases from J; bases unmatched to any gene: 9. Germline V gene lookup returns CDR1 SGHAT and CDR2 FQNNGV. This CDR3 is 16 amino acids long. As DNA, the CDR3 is TGTGCCAGCAGCCCAGGGGCTAGCGGGTACTCCTACGAGCAGTACTTC. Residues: CASSPGASGYSYEQYF.

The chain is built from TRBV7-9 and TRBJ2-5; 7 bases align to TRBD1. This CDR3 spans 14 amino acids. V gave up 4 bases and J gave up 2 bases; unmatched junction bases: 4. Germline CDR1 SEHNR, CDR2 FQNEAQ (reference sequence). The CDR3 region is CASSYDRVQETQYF. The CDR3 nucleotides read TGTGCCAGCAGCTACGACAGGGTTCAAGAGACCCAGTACTTC.

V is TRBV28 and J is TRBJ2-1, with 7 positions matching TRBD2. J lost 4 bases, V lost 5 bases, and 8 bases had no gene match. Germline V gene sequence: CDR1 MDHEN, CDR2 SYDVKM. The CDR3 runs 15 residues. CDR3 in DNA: TGTGCCAGCAGTCTTTGGGGGGGGATTTACAATGAGCAGTTCTTC. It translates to CASSLWGGIYNEQFF.

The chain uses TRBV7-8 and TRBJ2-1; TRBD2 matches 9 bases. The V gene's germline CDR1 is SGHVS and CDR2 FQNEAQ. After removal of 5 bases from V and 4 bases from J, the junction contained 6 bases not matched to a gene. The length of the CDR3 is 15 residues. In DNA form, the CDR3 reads TGTGCCAGCAGCCCAAGCGGGAGGTCTTACAATGAGCAGTTCTTC. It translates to CASSPSGRSYNEQFF.

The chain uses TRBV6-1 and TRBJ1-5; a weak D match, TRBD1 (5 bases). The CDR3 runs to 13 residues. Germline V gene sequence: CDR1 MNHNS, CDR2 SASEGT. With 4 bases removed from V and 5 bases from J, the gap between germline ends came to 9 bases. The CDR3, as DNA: TGTGCCAGCAGTGTTTCGGGGGATCAGCCCCAGCATTTT. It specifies CASSVSGDQPQHF.